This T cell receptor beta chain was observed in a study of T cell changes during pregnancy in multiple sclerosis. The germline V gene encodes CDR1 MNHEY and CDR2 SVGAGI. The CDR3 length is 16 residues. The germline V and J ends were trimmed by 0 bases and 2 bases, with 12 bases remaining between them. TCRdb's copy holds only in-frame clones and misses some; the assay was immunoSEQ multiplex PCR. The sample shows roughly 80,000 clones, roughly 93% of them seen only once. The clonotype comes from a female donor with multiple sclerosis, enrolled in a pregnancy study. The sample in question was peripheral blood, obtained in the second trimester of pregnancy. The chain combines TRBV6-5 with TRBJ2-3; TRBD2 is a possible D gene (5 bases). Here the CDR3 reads CASSYSVGVPTDTQYF. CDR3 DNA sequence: TGTGCCAGCAGTTACTCGGTGGGAGTCCCCACAGATACGCAGTATTTT.